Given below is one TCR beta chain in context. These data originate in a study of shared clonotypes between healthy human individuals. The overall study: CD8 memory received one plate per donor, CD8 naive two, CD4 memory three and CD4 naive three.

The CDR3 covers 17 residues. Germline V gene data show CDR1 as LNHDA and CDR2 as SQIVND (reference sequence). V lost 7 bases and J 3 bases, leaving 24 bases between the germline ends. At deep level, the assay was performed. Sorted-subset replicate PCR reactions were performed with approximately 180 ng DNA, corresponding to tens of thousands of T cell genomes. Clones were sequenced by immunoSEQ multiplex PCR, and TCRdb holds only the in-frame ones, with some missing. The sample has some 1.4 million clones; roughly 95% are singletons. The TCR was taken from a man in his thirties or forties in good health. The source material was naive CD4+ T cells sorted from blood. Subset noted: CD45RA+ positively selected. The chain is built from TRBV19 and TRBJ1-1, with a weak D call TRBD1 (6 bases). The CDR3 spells CASNSSLGAADDTEAFF. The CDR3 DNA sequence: TGTGCCAGTAACTCCTCCTTGGGGGCAGCCGATGACACTGAAGCTTTCTTT.